This TCR beta chain was sequenced in a study of cytomegalovirus exposure and HLA in healthy donors. Whole-study findings and limits: Later analysis reportedly placed an Asian-associated ancestry cluster below the roughly 690-donor mean in N-insertions.

This CDR3 region has 16 residues. Germline V CDR1 and CDR2: MNHEY, SVGAGI. V lost 2 bases and J lost 3; bases outside the gene matches: 5. Only one count was recorded for this clone. Its antigen remains unidentified. The PCR used 60 Vbeta and 13 Jbeta primers. Generated by immunoSEQ multiplex PCR, the TCRdb table keeps only in-frame clones and is missing some. The sample lists roughly 150,000 clones, over 80% occurring once. The receptor comes from a female donor in good health and CMV-seronegative. The chain is built from TRBV6-5 and TRBJ2-3; 10 bases are a match to TRBD2. The sequenced sample was PBMCs. CDR3: CASSYGSGRLTDTQYF. CDR3 DNA: TGTGCCAGCAGTTACGGTAGCGGGAGGCTTACAGATACGCAGTATTTT.